The rows below give T cell receptor beta chains drawn from one sample of a study of T cell responses to AZD1222 COVID-19 vaccine. Repertoires were generated with immunoSEQ multiplex PCR, while TCRdb's copy carries only in-frame clones and drops some. The table lists around 94,000 clones, 70% to 90% of them singletons, with 13% in the top ten. Source: peripheral blood, taken on day 0 of AZD1222 vaccination. These receptors were obtained from an adult in good health. The CDR3 runs from the conserved cysteine through the conserved F or W. Each record gives: J gene, V gene, clone size, CDR3 protein. Size tells how often a clone was seen (once, few, many) or the class of an expanded clone, and some rows leave it out.

TRBJ1-6 TRBV6-5 - CASSFSGGLNSPLHF
TRBJ1-4 TRBV5-8 - CASSLGGHRGGDEKLFF
TRBJ2-3 TRBV11-2 - CASSLGSDTQYF
TRBJ1-2 TRBV2 - CASRVNPTGGYTF
TRBJ1-4 TRBV4-1 - CASQQTPTNEKLFF
TRBJ1-1 TRBV11-1 - CASSLEVNTEAFF
TRBJ1-2 TRBV7-8 - CASSLGHANYGYTF
TRBJ2-1 TRBV3-1/TRBV3-2 - CASSQGPSVGFNEQFF
TRBJ1-1 TRBV6-5 once CASILPGIGGEAFF
TRBJ2-3 TRBV9 - CASSSDSYPTDTQYF
TRBJ2-7 TRBV19 - CASSIGGTNEQYF
TRBJ2-2 TRBV6-1 once CASSEAANTGELFF
TRBJ2-7 TRBV6-5 - CASSRSGQGLEQYF
TRBJ2-7 TRBV3-1/TRBV3-2 - CASSQGVPGQGLMQYF